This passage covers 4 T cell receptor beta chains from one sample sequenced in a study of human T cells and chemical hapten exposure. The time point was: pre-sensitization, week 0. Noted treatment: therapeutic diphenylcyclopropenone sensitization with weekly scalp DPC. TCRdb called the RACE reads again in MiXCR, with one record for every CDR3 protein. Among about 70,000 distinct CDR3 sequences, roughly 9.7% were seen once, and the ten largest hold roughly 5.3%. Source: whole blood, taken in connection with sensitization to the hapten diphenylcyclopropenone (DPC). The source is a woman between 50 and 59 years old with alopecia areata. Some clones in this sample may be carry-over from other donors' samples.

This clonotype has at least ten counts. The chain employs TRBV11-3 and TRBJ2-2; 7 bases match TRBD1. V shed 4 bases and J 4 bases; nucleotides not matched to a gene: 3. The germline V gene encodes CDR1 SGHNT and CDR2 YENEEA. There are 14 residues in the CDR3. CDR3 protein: CASSSYRGTGELFF. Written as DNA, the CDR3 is TGTGCCAGCAGCTCCTACAGGGGCACCGGGGAGCTGTTTTTT. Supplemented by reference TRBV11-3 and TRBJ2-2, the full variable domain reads EAGVVQSPRYKIIEKKQPVAFWCNPISGHNTLYWYLQNLGQGPELLIRYENEEAVDDSQLPKDRFSAERLKGVDSTLKIQPAELGDSAVYLCASSSYRGTGELFFGEGSRLTVL.

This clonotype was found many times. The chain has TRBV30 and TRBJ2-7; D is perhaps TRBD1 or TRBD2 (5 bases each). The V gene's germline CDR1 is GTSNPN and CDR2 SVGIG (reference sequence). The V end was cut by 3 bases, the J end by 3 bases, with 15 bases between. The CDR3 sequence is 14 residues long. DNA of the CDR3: TGTGCCTGGAGCCCAGGGACCTTAGACTACGAGCAGTACTTC. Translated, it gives CAWSPGTLDYEQYF.

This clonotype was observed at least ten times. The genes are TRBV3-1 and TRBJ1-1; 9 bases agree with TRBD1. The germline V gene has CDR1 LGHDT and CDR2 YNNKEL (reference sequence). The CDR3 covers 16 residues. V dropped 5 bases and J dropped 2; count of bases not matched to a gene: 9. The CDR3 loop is CASSSGQGLSNTEAFF. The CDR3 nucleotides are TGTGCCAGCAGCTCCGGACAGGGGCTGTCAAACACTGAAGCTTTCTTT. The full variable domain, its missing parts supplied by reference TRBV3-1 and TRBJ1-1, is DTAVSQTPKYLVTQMGNDKSIKCEQNLGHDTMYWYKQDSKKFLKIMFSYNNKELIINETVPNRFSPKSPDKAHLNLHINSLELGDSAVYFCASSSGQGLSNTEAFFGQGTRLTVV.

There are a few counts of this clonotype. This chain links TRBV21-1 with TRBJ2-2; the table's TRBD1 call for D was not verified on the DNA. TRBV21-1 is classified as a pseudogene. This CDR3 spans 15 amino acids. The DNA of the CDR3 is TGTGCCAGCAGCAAAGAGACAGCAAACACCGGGGAGCTGTTTTTT. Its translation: CASSKETANTGELFF.